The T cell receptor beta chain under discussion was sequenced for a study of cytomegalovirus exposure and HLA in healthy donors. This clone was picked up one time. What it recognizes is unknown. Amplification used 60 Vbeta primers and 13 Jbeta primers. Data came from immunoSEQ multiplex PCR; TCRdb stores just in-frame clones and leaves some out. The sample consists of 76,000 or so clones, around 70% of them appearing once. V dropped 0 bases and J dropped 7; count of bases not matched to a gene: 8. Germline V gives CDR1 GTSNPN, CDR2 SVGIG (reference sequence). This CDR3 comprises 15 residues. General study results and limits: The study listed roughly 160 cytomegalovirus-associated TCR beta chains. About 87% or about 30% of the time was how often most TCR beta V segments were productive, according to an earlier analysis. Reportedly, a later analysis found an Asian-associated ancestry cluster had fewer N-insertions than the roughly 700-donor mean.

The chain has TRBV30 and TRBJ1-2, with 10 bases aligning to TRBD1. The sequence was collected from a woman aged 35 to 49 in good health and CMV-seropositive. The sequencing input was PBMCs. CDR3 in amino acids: CAWSVSGQGKGGYTF. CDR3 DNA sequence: TGTGCCTGGAGTGTATCGGGACAGGGGAAGGGTGGCTACACCTTC.